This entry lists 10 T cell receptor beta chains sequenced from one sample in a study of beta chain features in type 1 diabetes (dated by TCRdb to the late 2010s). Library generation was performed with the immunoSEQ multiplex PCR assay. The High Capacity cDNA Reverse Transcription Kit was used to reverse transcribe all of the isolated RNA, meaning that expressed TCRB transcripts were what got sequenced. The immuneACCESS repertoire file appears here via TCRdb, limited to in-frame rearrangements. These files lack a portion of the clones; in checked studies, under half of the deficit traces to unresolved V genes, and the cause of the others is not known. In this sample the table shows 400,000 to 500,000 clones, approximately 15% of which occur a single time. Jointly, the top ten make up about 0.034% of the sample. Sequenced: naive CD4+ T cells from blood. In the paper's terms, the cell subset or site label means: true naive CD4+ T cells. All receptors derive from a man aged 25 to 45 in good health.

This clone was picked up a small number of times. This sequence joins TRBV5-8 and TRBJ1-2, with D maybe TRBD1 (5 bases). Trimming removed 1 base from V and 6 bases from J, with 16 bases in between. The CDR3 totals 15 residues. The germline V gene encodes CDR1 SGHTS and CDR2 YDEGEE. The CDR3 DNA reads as TGTGCCAGCAGCTTGAGACAGATTGGCTGGGATGGCTACACCTTC. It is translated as CASSLRQIGWDGYTF.

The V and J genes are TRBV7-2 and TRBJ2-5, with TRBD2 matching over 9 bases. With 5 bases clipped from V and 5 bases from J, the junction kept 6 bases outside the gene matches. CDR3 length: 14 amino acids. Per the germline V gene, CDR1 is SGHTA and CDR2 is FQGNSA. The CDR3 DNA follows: TGTGCCAGCAGCCGCACTAGCGGGCGGGAGACCCAGTACTTC. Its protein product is CASSRTSGRETQYF.

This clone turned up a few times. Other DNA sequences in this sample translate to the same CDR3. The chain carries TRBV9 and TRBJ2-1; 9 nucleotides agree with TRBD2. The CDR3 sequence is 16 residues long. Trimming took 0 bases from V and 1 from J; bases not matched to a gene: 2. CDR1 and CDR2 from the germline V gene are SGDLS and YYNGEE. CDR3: CASSVGSGSSYNEQFF. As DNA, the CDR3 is TGTGCCAGCAGCGTAGGTAGCGGGAGTTCCTACAATGAGCAGTTCTTC. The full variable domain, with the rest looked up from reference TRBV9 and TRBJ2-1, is DSGVTQTPKHLITATGQRVTLRCSPRSGDLSVYWYQQSLDQGLQFLIQYYNGEERAKGNILERFSAQQFPDLHSELNLSSLELGDSALYFCASSVGSGSSYNEQFFGPGTRLTVL.

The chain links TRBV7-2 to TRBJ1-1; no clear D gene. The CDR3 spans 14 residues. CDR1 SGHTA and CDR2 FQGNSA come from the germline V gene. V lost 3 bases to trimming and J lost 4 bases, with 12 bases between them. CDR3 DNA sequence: TGTGCCAGCAGCTTCCCAAACTTCTTCACTGAAGCTTTCTTT. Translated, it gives CASSFPNFFTEAFF.

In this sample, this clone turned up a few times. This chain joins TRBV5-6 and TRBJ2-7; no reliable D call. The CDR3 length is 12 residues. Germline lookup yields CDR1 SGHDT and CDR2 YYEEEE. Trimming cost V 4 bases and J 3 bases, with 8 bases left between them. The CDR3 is CASSRQDYEQYV. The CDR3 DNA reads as TGTGCCAGCAGCCGTCAGGACTACGAGCAGTACGTC.

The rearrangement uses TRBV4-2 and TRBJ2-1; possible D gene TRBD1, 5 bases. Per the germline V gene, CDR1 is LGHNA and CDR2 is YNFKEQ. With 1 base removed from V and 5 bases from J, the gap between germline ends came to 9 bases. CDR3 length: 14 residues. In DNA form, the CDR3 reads TGTGCCAGCAGCCAAGCTGACAGCAACAATGAGCAGTTCTTC. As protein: CASSQADSNNEQFF.

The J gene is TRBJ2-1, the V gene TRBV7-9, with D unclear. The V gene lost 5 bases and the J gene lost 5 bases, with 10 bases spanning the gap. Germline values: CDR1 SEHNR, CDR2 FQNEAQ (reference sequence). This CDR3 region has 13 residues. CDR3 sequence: CASSGRLDNEQFF. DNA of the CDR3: TGTGCCAGCAGCGGACGATTGGACAATGAGCAGTTCTTC. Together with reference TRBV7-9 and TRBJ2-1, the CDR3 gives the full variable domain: DTGVSQNPRHKITKRGQNVTFRCDPISEHNRLYWYRQTLGQGPEFLTYFQNEAQLEKSRLLSDRFSAERPKGSFSTLEIQRTEQGDSAMYLCASSGRLDNEQFFGPGTRLTVL.

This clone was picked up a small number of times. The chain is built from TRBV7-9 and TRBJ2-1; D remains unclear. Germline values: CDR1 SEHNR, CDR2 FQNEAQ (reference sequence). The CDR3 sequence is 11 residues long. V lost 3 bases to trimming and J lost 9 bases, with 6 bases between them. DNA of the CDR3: TGTGCCAGCAGCTTCGGTAGTGAGCAGTTCTTC. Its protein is CASSFGSEQFF. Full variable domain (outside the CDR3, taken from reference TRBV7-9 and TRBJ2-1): DTGVSQNPRHKITKRGQNVTFRCDPISEHNRLYWYRQTLGQGPEFLTYFQNEAQLEKSRLLSDRFSAERPKGSFSTLEIQRTEQGDSAMYLCASSFGSEQFFGPGTRLTVL.

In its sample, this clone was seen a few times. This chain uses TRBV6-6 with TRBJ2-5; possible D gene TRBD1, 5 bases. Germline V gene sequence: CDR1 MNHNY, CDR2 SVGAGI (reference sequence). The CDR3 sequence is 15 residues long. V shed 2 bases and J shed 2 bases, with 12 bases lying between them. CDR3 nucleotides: TGTGCCAGCAGTTACCTGACAGCTATTCAAGAGACCCAGTACTTC. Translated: CASSYLTAIQETQYF.

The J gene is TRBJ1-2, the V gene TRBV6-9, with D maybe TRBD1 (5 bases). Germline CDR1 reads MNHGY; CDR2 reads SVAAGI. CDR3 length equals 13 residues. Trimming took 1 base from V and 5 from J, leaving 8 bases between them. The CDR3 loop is CASSYFGGYGYTF. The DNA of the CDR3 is TGTGCCAGCAGTTATTTCGGGGGATATGGCTACACCTTC.